The 22 T cell receptor beta chains reported below all come from one sample, sequenced in a study of OX40 agonist ivuxolimab in advanced cancers. The data were produced by immunoSEQ multiplex PCR, yet TCRdb's version contains in-frame clones alone and is incomplete. The sample records roughly 60,000 clones, roughly 84% being singletons. Specimen: CD4+ or CD8+ T cells sorted from blood, collected in a trial of the OX40 agonist ivuxolimab. These receptors came from an adult with an advanced solid tumor such as melanoma, head and neck, liver or kidney cancer.

The rearrangement joins TRBV30 to TRBJ2-2, with 9 bases matching TRBD2. Looked up from germline, CDR1 is GTSNPN and CDR2 is SVGIG (reference sequence). V gave up 8 bases and J gave up 2 bases; unmatched junction bases: 21. The CDR3 totals 19 residues. CDR3: CATLRGAGLAGINTGELFF. The CDR3, as DNA: TGTGCCACACTCAGGGGGGCGGGGCTAGCGGGAATCAACACCGGGGAGCTGTTTTTT. The variable domain in full, completed from reference TRBV30 and TRBJ2-2, reads SQTIHQWPATLVQPVGSPLSLECTVEGTSNPNLYWYRQAAGRGLQLLFYSVGIGQISSEVPQNLSASRPQDRQFILSSKKLLLSDSGFYLCATLRGAGLAGINTGELFFGEGSRLTVL.

The V call is TRBV6-5, the J call TRBJ2-7; D remains ambiguous. CDR1 is MNHEY and CDR2 is SVGAGI in the germline V gene. Between the trimmed V and J ends, which lost 2 bases and 1 base, there was a span of 6 bases. The CDR3 extends over 13 amino acids. CDR3 loop: CASSYGMSYEQYF. The DNA of the CDR3 is TGTGCCAGCAGTTACGGGATGTCCTACGAGCAGTACTTC.

The genes are TRBV9 and TRBJ2-5; possibly TRBD1 for D (6 bases). Germline V gene data show CDR1 as SGDLS and CDR2 as YYNGEE. The length of the CDR3 is 13 residues. The ends were cut back, 0 bases at V and 5 bases at J, with 8 bases in the middle. The CDR3 sequence: CASSVEGEETQYF. The DNA for the CDR3 is TGTGCCAGCAGCGTAGAGGGGGAGGAGACCCAGTACTTC.

The chain recombines TRBV5-1 with TRBJ2-5; 11 bases fit TRBD2. Germline V gives CDR1 SGHRS, CDR2 YFSETQ. The V gene end was trimmed by 2 bases and the J gene end by 7 bases; junction bases not matched to a gene: 7. The CDR3 is made up of 15 amino acids. CDR3 loop: CASSFGTSGGGTQYF. CDR3 in DNA: TGCGCCAGCAGCTTCGGGACTAGCGGAGGGGGGACCCAGTACTTC.

The rearrangement links TRBV7-2 to TRBJ2-7; TRBD1 aligns across 7 bases. This CDR3 is 14 amino acids long. Trimming at V came to 3 bases and at J to 4 bases, leaving 6 bases not matched to a gene. The germline gives CDR1 SGHTA, CDR2 FQGNSA. DNA of the CDR3: TGTGCCAGCAGCTTGACAGGGAAGAAGTACGAGCAGTACTTC. Translated: CASSLTGKKYEQYF.

The rearrangement joins TRBV19 to TRBJ2-3, with 8 bases lining up with TRBD1. CDR1 is LNHDA, CDR2 SQIVND, per germline (reference sequence). J gave up 4 bases and V 7 bases, and 7 bases lay outside the gene matches. The CDR3 loop spans 14 amino acids. CDR3 residues: CASTNDRGADTQYF. In DNA, the CDR3 is TGTGCCAGTACCAACGACAGGGGTGCAGATACGCAGTATTTT.

The V and J genes are TRBV5-4 and TRBJ2-1; D is unclear. Trimming took 1 base from V and 4 from J, leaving 6 bases between them. The CDR3 loop spans 13 amino acids. Germline loops: CDR1 SGHNT, CDR2 YYREEE (reference sequence). The CDR3: CASSLRIYNEQFF. The CDR3 DNA follows: TGTGCCAGCAGCTTGCGCATATACAATGAGCAGTTCTTC.

In nucleotides, the CDR3 is TGTGCCAGCAGCTTGCCCCCTTATTCACCCCTCCACTTT. Translated: CASSLPPYSPLHF. This chain joins TRBV7-2 and TRBJ1-6; D not certain. Between the trimmed V and J ends, which lost 3 bases and 8 bases, there was a span of 8 bases. This CDR3 has 13 residues. Germline CDR1 reads SGHTA; CDR2 reads FQGNSA. Drawing the rest from reference TRBV7-2 and TRBJ1-6, the complete variable domain is GAGVSQSPSNKVTEKGKDVELRCDPISGHTALYWYRQSLGQGLEFLIYFQGNSAPDKSGLPSDRFSAERTGGSVSTLTIQRTQQEDSAVYLCASSLPPYSPLHFGNGTRLTVT.

The rearrangement links TRBV28 to TRBJ2-3; 11 nucleotides align to TRBD2. With 7 bases clipped from V and 1 base from J, the junction kept 13 bases outside the gene matches. The CDR3 length is 18 residues. Germline CDR1 MDHEN, CDR2 SYDVKM. The chain's CDR3 is CASTHGLAGWSGTDTQYF. In DNA form, the CDR3 reads TGTGCCAGCACCCACGGACTAGCGGGTTGGAGTGGCACAGATACGCAGTATTTT.

The chain links TRBV2 to TRBJ1-2, with no clear D. Germline loops: CDR1 SNHLY, CDR2 FYNNEI. The CDR3 extends over 11 amino acids. V lost 7 bases and J lost 3, with 6 bases in between. Here the CDR3 reads CASKGDYGYTF. Here the CDR3 DNA reads TGTGCCAGCAAGGGAGACTATGGCTACACCTTC.

This clone was picked up one time. The chain uses TRBV11-2 and TRBJ1-2, with 7 bases fitting TRBD1. Trimming cost V 1 base and J 2 bases; bases outside gene matches: 7. This CDR3 has 16 residues. Per the germline V gene, CDR1 is SGHAT and CDR2 is FQNNGV. CDR3 nucleotides: TGTGCCAGCAGCTTAGGGGCCGACAGGGAGAACTATGGCTACACCTTC. This encodes CASSLGADRENYGYTF.

The rearrangement links TRBV5-1 to TRBJ1-3; no firm D call. The V and J ends lost 0 bases and 3 bases respectively, with 10 bases between them. The CDR3 has 15 amino acids. Germline CDR1 reads SGHRS; CDR2 reads YFSETQ. CDR3 protein: CASSLGRGNGNTIYF. DNA of the CDR3: TGCGCCAGCAGCTTGGGTCGGGGTAATGGAAACACCATATATTTT.

The rearrangement joins TRBV19 to TRBJ2-3, with TRBD2 matching over 7 bases. Trimming took 7 bases from V and 3 from J; bases not matched to a gene: 4. Germline V gene sequence: CDR1 LNHDA, CDR2 SQIVND (reference sequence). The CDR3 runs 13 residues. CDR3 amino acids: CASMGRGTDTQYF. CDR3 nucleotides: TGTGCCAGTATGGGGAGGGGTACAGATACGCAGTATTTT.

This sequence joins TRBV19 and TRBJ1-5; D possibly corresponds to TRBD1 (5 bases). Germline V gives CDR1 LNHDA, CDR2 SQIVND (reference sequence). V lost 6 bases, J lost 3 bases, and 18 bases lay in between. CDR3 length: 16 amino acids. CDR3 bases: TGTGCCAGTAGCAGCGGGACTATGACACCCAATCAGCCCCAGCATTTT. This encodes CASSSGTMTPNQPQHF. The whole variable domain, remainder taken from reference TRBV19 and TRBJ1-5, is DGGITQSPKYLFRKEGQNVTLSCEQNLNHDAMYWYRQDPGQGLRLIYYSQIVNDFQKGDIAEGYSVSREKKESFPLTVTSAQKNPTAFYLCASSSGTMTPNQPQHFGDGTRLSIL.

This clone was seen more than once but under ten times. The CDR3 loop reads CASSQDRQSVRELFF. The CDR3 DNA follows: TGTGCCAGCAGCCAAGATAGACAGTCTGTGCGGGAGCTGTTTTTT. V is TRBV14 and J is TRBJ2-2, with a weak D call TRBD1 (5 bases). V lost 0 bases, J lost 9 bases, and 14 bases lay in between. The V gene's germline CDR1 is SGHDN and CDR2 FVKESK. The CDR3 length is 15 residues.

The genes are TRBV27 and TRBJ1-2; 9 bases align to TRBD1. V shed 6 bases, J shed 4 bases, and the junction held 15 bases outside the gene matches. The germline V gene encodes CDR1 MNHEY and CDR2 SMNVEV (reference sequence). The CDR3 loop spans 17 amino acids. The CDR3 bases are TGTGCCAGCAGATCTCCCCTTGGGACAGGGAATTCCTATGGCTACACCTTC. Translating gives CASRSPLGTGNSYGYTF.

V usage is TRBV27 and J usage is TRBJ2-7; D tentatively fits TRBD1 or TRBD2 (5 bases each). This CDR3 comprises 15 residues. Germline values: CDR1 MNHEY, CDR2 SMNVEV (reference sequence). Trimming left V 7 bases short and J 2 bases short, with 18 bases between. The CDR3 nucleotides read TGTGCCAGCACCTTATCCCGGGACCAGACCTACGAGCAGTACTTC. This translates into CASTLSRDQTYEQYF.

The rearrangement uses TRBV2 and TRBJ2-1, with D tentatively TRBD1 or TRBD2 (6 bases each). Trimming shortened V by 6 bases and J by 7 bases, and 13 bases separated the two germline ends. This CDR3 comprises 13 residues. The germline V gene encodes CDR1 SNHLY and CDR2 FYNNEI. The CDR3 region is CASRLLGGNEQFF. The DNA of the CDR3 is TGTGCCAGCAGATTACTAGGGGGGAATGAGCAGTTCTTC.

The gene calls are TRBV5-1 and TRBJ1-3, with D unresolved. V was clipped by 4 bases and J by 0 bases, with 11 bases between them. This CDR3 contains 15 residues. Germline V lookup: CDR1 SGHRS, CDR2 YFSETQ. In nucleotides, the CDR3 is TGCGCCAGCAGCCCGGAGGGCCACTCTGGAAACACCATATATTTT. It codes for CASSPEGHSGNTIYF.

This clone was detected only once. The chain is built from TRBV18 and TRBJ2-1; 9 bases agree with TRBD1. Trimming cost V 3 bases and J 1 base; bases outside gene matches: 1. The germline gives CDR1 KGHSH, CDR2 LQKENI. CDR3 size: 15 residues. CDR3 nucleotide sequence: TGTGCCAGCTCACCGGGACAGGGATCCTACAATGAGCAGTTCTTC. It encodes CASSPGQGSYNEQFF.

The chain employs TRBV6-6 and TRBJ2-2; 9 nucleotides line up with TRBD2. The CDR3 contains 16 residues. Germline V lookup: CDR1 MNHNY, CDR2 SVGAGI (reference sequence). V trimming: 6 bases; J trimming: 5 bases; junction bases outside the gene matches: 10. The CDR3 sequence is CASSRPKSGGTGELFF. The CDR3 coding sequence is TGTGCCAGCAGCAGACCTAAGAGCGGGGGGACCGGGGAGCTGTTTTTT.

The rearrangement uses TRBV6-1 and TRBJ1-6, with unresolved D. Germline V gene data show CDR1 as MNHNS and CDR2 as SASEGT. The V gene lost 4 bases and the J gene lost 5 bases, with 15 bases spanning the gap. The CDR3 covers 16 residues. In DNA form, the CDR3 reads TGTGCCAGCAGTGCGCGTTACAGCGCAGATAATTCACCCCTCCACTTT. Translated: CASSARYSADNSPLHF.